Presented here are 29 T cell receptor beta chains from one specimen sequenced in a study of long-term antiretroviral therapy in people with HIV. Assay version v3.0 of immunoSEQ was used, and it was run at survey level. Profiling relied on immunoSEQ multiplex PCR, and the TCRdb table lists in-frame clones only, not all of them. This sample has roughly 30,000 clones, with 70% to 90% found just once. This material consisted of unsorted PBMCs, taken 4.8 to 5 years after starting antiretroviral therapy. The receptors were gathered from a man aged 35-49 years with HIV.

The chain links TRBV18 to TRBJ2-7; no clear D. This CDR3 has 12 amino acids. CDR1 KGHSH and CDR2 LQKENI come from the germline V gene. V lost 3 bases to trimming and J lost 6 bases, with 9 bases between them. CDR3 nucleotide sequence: TGTGCCAGCTCACCCCTTAAAGGCGAGCAGTACTTC. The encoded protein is CASSPLKGEQYF.

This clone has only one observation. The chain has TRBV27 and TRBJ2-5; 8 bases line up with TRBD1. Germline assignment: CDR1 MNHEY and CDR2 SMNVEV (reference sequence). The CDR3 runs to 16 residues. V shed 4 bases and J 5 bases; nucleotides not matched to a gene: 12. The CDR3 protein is CASSSLAPTGVETQYF. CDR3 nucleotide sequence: TGTGCCAGCAGTTCCCTCGCCCCGACAGGGGTCGAGACCCAGTACTTC.

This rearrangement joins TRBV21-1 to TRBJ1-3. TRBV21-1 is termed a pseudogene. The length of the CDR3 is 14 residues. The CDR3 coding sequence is TGTGCCTGTGCTGACGGCGACTCTGGAAACACCATATATTTT. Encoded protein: CACADGDSGNTIYF.

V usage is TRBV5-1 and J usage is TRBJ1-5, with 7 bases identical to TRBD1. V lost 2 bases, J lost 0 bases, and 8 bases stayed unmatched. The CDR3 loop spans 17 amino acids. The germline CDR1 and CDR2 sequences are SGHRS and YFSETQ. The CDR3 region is CASSLRRDRGSNQPQHF. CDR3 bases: TGCGCCAGCAGCTTACGTAGGGACAGAGGTAGCAATCAGCCCCAGCATTTT.

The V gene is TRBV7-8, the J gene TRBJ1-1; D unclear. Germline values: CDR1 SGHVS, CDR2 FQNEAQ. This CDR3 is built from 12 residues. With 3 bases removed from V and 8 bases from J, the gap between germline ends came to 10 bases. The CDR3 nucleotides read TGTGCCAGCAGCTTTCCTTCGGGGGAAGCTTTCTTT. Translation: CASSFPSGEAFF. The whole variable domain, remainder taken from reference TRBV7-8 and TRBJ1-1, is GAGVSQSPRYKVAKRGQDVALRCDPISGHVSLFWYQQALGQGPEFLTYFQNEAQLDKSGLPSDRFFAERPEGSVSTLKIQRTQQEDSAVYLCASSFPSGEAFFGQGTRLTVV.

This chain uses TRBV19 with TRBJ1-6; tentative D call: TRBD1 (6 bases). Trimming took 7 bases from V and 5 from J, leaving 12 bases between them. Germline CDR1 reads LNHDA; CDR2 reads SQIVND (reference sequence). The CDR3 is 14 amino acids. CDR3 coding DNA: TGTGCCAGTAAGGCGACAGGCCATAATTCACCCCTCCACTTT. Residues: CASKATGHNSPLHF. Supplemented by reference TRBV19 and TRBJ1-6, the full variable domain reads DGGITQSPKYLFRKEGQNVTLSCEQNLNHDAMYWYRQDPGQGLRLIYYSQIVNDFQKGDIAEGYSVSREKKESFPLTVTSAQKNPTAFYLCASKATGHNSPLHFGNGTRLTVT.

The CDR3 sequence is CASSLDPSGGVGTDTQYF. CDR3 bases: TGTGCCAGCAGCCTGGACCCTAGCGGGGGGGTTGGCACAGATACGCAGTATTTT. The chain recombines TRBV5-4 with TRBJ2-3, with 12 nucleotides matching TRBD2. The CDR3 has 18 residues. V was clipped by 4 bases and J by 1 base; unmatched bases: 10. Germline CDR1 reads SGHNT; CDR2 reads YYREEE (reference sequence).

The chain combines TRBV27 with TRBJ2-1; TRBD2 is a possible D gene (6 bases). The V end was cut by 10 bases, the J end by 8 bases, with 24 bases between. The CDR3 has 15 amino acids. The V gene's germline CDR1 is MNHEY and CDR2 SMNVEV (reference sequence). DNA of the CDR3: TGTGCCACCGTGGGGCGGGGAGAGGGGCGGGATGAGCAGTTCTTC. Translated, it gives CATVGRGEGRDEQFF.

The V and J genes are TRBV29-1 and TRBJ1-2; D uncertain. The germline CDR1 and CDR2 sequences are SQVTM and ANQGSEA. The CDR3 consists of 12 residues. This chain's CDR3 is CSVGAVQDGYTF. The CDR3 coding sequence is TGCAGTGTGGGAGCGGTGCAGGACGGCTACACCTTC.

The CDR3 nucleotides are TGTGCCAGCAGCGTAGCAGGGACCCAGTACTTC. Translation gives CASSVAGTQYF. This chain links TRBV5-6 with TRBJ2-7; D uncertain. The J call may not be correct, given that the DNA end is closer to TRBJ2-5. This CDR3 is built from 11 residues. Germline CDR1 SGHDT, CDR2 YYEEEE.

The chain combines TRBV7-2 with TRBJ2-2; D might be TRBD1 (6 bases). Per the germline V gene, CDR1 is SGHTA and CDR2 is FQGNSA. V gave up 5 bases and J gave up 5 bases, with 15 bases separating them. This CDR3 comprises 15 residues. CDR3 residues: CASSPEGTPTGELFF. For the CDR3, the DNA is TGTGCCAGCAGCCCCGAAGGGACACCAACCGGGGAGCTGTTTTTT.

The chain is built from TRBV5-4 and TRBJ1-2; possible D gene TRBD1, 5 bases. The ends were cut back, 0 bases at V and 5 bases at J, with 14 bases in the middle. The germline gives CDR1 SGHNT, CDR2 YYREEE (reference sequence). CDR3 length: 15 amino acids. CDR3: CASSLDPGLGYGYTF. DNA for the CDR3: TGTGCCAGCAGCTTGGATCCGGGACTGGGGTATGGCTACACCTTC.

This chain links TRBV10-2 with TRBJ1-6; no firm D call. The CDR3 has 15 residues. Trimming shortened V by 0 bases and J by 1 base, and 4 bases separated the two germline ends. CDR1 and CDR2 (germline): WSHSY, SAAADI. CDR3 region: CASSESTSYNSPLHF. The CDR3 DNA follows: TGCGCCAGCAGTGAGTCGACGTCCTATAATTCACCCCTCCACTTT.

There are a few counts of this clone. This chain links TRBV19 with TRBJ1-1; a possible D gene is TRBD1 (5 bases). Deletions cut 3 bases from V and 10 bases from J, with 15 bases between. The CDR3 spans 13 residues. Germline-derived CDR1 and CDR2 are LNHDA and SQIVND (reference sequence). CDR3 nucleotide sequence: TGTGCCAGTAGTATCGCGGGGGAAGTGGGAGCTTTCTTT. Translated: CASSIAGEVGAFF.

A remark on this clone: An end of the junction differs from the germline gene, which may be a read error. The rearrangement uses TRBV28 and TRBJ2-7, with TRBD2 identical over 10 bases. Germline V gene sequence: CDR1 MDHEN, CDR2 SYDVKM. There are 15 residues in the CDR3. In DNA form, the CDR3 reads TGTGCCAGCAGTTCCCACCTAGCGGGGGAGGTCTATGGCAACTTC. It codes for CASSSHLAGEVYGNF.

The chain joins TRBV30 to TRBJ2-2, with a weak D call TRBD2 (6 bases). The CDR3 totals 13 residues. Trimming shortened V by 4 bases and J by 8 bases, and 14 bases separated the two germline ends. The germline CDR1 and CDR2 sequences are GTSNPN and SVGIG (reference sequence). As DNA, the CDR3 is TGTGCCTGGAATAGTCTAGCGAAAGGGGAGCTGTTTTTT. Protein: CAWNSLAKGELFF. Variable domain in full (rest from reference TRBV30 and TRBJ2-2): SQTIHQWPATLVQPVGSPLSLECTVEGTSNPNLYWYRQAAGRGLQLLFYSVGIGQISSEVPQNLSASRPQDRQFILSSKKLLLSDSGFYLCAWNSLAKGELFFGEGSRLTVL.

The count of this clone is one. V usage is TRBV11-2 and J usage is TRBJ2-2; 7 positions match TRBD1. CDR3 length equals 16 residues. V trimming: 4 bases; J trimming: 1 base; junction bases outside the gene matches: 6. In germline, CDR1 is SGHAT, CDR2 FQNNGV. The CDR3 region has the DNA TGTGCCAGCAGCTCGCCGGGACAGATGAACACCGGGGAGCTGTTTTTT. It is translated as CASSSPGQMNTGELFF.

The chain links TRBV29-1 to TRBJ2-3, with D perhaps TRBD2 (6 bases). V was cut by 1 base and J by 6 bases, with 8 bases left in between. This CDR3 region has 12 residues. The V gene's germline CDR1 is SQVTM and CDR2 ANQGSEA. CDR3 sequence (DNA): TGCAGCGTTGAAGTTGCGGGGGATACGCAGTATTTT. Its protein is CSVEVAGDTQYF.

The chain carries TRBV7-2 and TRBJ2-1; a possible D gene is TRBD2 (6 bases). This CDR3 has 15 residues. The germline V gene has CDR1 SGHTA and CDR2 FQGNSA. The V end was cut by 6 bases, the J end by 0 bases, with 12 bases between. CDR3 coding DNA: TGTGCCAGCAGGCGGGACGTCAGCTCCTACAATGAGCAGTTCTTC. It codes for CASRRDVSSYNEQFF.

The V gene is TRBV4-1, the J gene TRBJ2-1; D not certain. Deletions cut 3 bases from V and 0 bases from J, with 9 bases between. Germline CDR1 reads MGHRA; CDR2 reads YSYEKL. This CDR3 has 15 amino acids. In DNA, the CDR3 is TGCGCCAGCAGCCAGGCACAGAGCTCCTACAATGAGCAGTTCTTC. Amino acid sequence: CASSQAQSSYNEQFF.

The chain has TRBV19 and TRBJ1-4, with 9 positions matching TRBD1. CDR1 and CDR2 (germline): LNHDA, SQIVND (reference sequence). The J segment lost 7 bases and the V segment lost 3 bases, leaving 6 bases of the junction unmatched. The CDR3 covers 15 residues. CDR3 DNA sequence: TGTGCCAGTAGTATGCCGGGACAGGGTCGTGAAAAACTGTTTTTT. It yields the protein CASSMPGQGREKLFF.

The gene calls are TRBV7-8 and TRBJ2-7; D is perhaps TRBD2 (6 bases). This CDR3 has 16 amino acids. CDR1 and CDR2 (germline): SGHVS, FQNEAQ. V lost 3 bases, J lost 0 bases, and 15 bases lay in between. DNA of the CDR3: TGTGCCAGCAGCTTGGGGGGAAGCGGCCCCTCCTACGAGCAGTACTTC. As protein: CASSLGGSGPSYEQYF.

CDR3 in DNA: TGTGCCAGCAGCTTGCTGTCGACTGTGGGGAATGAAAAACTGTTTTTT. This codes for CASSLLSTVGNEKLFF. The genes are TRBV5-6 and TRBJ1-4, with D unresolved. V lost 1 base and J lost 5, with 15 bases in between. This CDR3 spans 16 amino acids. Germline V gene lookup returns CDR1 SGHDT and CDR2 YYEEEE.

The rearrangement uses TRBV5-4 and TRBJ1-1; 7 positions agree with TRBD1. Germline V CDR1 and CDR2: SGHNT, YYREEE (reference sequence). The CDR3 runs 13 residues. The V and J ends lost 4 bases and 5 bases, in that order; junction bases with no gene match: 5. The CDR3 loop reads CASSRQGGTEAFF. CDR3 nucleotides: TGTGCCAGCAGCCGACAGGGAGGGACTGAAGCTTTCTTT.

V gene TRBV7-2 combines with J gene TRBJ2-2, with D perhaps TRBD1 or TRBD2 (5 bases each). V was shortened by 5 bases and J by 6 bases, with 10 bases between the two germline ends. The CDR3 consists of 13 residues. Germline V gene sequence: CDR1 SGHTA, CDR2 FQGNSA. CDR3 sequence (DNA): TGTGCCAGCAGCATACTGGGGGCCGGGGAGCTGTTTTTT. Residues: CASSILGAGELFF. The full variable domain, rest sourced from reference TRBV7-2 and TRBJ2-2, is GAGVSQSPSNKVTEKGKDVELRCDPISGHTALYWYRQSLGQGLEFLIYFQGNSAPDKSGLPSDRFSAERTGGSVSTLTIQRTQQEDSAVYLCASSILGAGELFFGEGSRLTVL.

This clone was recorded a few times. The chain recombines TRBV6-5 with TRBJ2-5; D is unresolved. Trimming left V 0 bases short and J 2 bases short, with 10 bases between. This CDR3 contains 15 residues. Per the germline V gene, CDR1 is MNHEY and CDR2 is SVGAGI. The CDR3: CASSYSDGFQETQYF. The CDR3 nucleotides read TGTGCCAGCAGTTACTCCGACGGATTTCAAGAGACCCAGTACTTC.

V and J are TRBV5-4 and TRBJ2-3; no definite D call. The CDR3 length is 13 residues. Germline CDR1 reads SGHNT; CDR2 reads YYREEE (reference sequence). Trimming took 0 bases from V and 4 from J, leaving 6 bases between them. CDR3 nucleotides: TGTGCCAGCAGCTTGGACAATGCAGATACGCAGTATTTT. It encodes CASSLDNADTQYF.

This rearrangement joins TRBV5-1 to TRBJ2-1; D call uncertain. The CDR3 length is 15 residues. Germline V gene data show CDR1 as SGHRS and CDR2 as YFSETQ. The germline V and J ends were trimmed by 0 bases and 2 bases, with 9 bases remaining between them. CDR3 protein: CASSLEGLAYNEQFF. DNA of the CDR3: TGCGCCAGCAGCTTGGAGGGTTTGGCCTACAATGAGCAGTTCTTC. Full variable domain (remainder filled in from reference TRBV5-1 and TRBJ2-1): KAGVTQTPRYLIKTRGQQVTLSCSPISGHRSVSWYQQTPGQGLQFLFEYFSETQRNKGNFPGRFSGRQFSNSRSEMNVSTLELGDSALYLCASSLEGLAYNEQFFGPGTRLTVL.

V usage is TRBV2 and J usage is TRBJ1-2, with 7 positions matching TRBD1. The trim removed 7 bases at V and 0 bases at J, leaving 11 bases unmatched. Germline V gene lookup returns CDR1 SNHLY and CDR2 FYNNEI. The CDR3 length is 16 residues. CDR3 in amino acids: CASTRQGVEPNYGYTF. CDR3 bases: TGTGCCAGCACGAGACAGGGCGTAGAACCTAACTATGGCTACACCTTC.